This passage covers 2 T cell receptor beta chains from one sample sequenced in a study of blood T cell repertoires in COVID-19. The protocol was immunoSEQ multiplex PCR, while the TCRdb copy is restricted to in-frame clones and leaves out a portion. The table shows 250,000 to 350,000 clones, with 86% occurring only once. The sample was peripheral blood. All receptors derive from a woman aged 25 to 39 who had recovered from COVID-19.

The chain uses TRBV9 and TRBJ1-1; 8 bases match TRBD1. After removal of 4 bases from V and 4 bases from J, the junction contained 3 bases not matched to a gene. The CDR3 has 13 residues. CDR1 SGDLS and CDR2 YYNGEE come from the germline V gene. The DNA of the CDR3 is TGTGCCAGCAGCAAAACAGGGGGCACTGAAGCTTTCTTT. Translating it yields CASSKTGGTEAFF.

This clone was observed once. The CDR3: CASSLSVKGVLAGGDEQFF. Here the CDR3 DNA reads TGTGCCAGCAGCTTATCCGTAAAGGGTGTTCTAGCGGGGGGGGATGAGCAGTTCTTC. This sequence joins TRBV11-3 and TRBJ2-1, with 12 bases matching TRBD2. CDR3 length: 19 amino acids. The germline V gene encodes CDR1 SGHNT and CDR2 YENEEA. The V gene end was trimmed by 2 bases and the J gene end by 8 bases; junction bases not matched to a gene: 16.